This T cell receptor (beta chain) was documented in a study of response to subunit inactivated influenza vaccine. TCRdb re-derived calls from the RT-PCR reads in MiXCR, one entry per CDR3 protein. The profile covers around 710,000 distinct CDR3 sequences, with approximately 15% appearing a single time and less than 7% taken by the ten largest. From germline, CDR1 is SGHTA and CDR2 FQGNSA. Trimming removed 5 bases from V and 4 bases from J; junction bases left unmatched: 8. This CDR3 contains 15 residues. The starting material was PBMCs from blood, obtained approximately 15 days before vaccination. The sequence derives from a man between 45 and 60 years old who received an inactivated influenza vaccine. The chain employs TRBV7-2 and TRBJ1-2, with TRBD1 identical over 9 bases. The CDR3 spells CASSLVPGQGYGYTF. DNA of the CDR3: TGTGCCAGCAGCCTAGTACCGGGACAGGGCTATGGCTACACCTTC.